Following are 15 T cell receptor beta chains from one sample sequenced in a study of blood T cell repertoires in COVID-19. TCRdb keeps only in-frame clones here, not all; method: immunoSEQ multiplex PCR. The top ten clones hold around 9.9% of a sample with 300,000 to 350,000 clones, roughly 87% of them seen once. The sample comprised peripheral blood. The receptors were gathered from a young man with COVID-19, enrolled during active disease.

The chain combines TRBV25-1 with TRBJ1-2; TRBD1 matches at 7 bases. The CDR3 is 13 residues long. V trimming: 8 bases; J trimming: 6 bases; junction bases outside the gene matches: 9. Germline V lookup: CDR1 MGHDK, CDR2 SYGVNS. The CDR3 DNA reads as TGTGCCAGCGAATCACAGGGGTGGGATGGCTACACCTTC. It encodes CASESQGWDGYTF.

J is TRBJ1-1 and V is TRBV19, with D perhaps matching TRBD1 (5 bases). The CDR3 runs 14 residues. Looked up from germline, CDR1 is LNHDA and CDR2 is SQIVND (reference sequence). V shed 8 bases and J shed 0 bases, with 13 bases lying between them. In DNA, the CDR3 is TGTGCCAGTTTCATGGGGGGTCTGAACACTGAAGCTTTCTTT. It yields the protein CASFMGGLNTEAFF. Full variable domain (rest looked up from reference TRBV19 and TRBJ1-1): DGGITQSPKYLFRKEGQNVTLSCEQNLNHDAMYWYRQDPGQGLRLIYYSQIVNDFQKGDIAEGYSVSREKKESFPLTVTSAQKNPTAFYLCASFMGGLNTEAFFGQGTRLTVV.

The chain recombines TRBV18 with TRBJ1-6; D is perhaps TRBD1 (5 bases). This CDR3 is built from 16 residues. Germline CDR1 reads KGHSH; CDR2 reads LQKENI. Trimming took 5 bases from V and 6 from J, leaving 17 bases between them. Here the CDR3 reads CASSSWGEPSNSPLHF. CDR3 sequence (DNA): TGTGCCAGCTCATCATGGGGGGAGCCGAGTAATTCACCCCTCCACTTT.

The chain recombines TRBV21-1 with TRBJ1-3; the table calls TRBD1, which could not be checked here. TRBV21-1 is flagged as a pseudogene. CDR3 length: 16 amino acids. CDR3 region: CASRAHRDRGGNTIYF. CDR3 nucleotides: TGTGCCAGCAGAGCACACCGGGACAGGGGCGGAAACACCATATATTTT.

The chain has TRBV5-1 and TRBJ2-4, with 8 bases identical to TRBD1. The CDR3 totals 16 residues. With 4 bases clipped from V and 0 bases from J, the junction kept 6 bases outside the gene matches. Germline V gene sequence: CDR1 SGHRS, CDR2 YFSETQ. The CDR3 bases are TGCGCCAGCAGCGGGTCAGGGGGCCTAGCCAAAAACATTCAGTACTTC. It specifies CASSGSGGLAKNIQYF.

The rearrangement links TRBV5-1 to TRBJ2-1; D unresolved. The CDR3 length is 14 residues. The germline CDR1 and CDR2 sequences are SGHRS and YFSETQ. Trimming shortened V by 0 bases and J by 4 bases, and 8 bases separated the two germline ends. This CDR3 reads CASSLDQTYNEQFF. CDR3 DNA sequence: TGCGCCAGCAGCTTGGACCAGACTTACAATGAGCAGTTCTTC.

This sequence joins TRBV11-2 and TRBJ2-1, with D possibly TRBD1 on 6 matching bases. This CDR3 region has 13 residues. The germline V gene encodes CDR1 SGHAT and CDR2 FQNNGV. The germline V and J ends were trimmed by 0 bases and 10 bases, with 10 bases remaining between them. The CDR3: CASSLDVTGEQFF. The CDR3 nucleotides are TGTGCCAGCAGCTTAGATGTCACAGGGGAGCAGTTCTTC.

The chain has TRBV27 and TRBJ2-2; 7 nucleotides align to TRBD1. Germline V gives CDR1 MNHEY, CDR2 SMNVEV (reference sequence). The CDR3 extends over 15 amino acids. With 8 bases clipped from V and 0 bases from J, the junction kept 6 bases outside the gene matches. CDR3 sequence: CASRPGGTNTGELFF. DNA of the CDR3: TGTGCCAGCCGCCCAGGGGGAACGAACACCGGGGAGCTGTTTTTT.

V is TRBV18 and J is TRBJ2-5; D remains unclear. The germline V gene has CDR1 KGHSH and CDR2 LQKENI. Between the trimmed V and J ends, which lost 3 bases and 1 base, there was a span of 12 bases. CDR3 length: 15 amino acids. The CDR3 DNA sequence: TGTGCCAGCTCACCTGTTTCAGGATCCCAAGAGACCCAGTACTTC. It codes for CASSPVSGSQETQYF.

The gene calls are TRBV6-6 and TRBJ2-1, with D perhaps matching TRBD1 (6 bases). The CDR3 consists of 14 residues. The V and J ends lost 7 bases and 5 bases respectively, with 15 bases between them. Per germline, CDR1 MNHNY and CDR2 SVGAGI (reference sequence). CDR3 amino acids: CASTYKGHNNEQFF. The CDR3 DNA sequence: TGTGCCAGCACCTACAAGGGACACAACAATGAGCAGTTCTTC.

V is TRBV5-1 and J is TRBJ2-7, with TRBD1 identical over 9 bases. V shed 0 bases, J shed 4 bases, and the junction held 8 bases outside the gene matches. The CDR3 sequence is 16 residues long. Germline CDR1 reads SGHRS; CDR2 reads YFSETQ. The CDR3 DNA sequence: TGCGCCAGCAGCTTGGGGGACAGGGTAAATCATTACGAGCAGTACTTC. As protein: CASSLGDRVNHYEQYF.

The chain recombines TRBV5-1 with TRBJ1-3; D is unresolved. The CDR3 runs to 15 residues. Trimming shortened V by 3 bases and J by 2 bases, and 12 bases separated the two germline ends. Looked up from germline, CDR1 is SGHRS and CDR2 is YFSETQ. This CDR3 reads CASSSGEGTGNTIYF. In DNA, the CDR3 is TGCGCCAGCAGCTCCGGAGAGGGCACTGGAAACACCATATATTTT.

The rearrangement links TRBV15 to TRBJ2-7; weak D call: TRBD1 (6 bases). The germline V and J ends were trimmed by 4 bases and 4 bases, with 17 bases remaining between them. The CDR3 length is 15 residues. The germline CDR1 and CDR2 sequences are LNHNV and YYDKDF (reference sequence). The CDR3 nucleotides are TGTGCCACCAGCAAGGAGGAGACAGGACCTTACGAGCAGTACTTC. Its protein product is CATSKEETGPYEQYF.

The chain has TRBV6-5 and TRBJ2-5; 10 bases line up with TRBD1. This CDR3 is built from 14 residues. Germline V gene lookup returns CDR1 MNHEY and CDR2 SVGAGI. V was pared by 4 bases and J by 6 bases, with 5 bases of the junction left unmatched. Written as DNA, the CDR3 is TGTGCCAGCAGTTCGACAGGGGGCATCCAGACCCAGTACTTC. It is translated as CASSSTGGIQTQYF.

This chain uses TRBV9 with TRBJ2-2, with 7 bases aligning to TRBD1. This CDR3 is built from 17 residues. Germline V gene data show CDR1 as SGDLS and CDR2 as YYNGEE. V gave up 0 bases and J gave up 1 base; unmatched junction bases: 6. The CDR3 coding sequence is TGTGCCAGCAGCGTAGAGCCACAGGGGAGGAACACCGGGGAGCTGTTTTTT. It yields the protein CASSVEPQGRNTGELFF.